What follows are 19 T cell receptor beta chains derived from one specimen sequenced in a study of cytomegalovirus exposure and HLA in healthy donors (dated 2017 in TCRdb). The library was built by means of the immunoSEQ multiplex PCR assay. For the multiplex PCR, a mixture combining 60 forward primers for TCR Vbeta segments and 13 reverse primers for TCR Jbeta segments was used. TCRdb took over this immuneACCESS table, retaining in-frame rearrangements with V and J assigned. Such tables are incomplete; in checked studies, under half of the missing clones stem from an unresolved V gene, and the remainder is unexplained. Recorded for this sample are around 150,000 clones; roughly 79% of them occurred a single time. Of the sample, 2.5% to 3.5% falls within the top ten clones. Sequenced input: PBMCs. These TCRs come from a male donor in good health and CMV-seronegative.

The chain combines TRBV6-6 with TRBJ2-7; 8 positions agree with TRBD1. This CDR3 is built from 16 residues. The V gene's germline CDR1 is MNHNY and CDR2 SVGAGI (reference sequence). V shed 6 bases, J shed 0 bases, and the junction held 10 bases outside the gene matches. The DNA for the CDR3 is TGTGCCAGCAGATCCGCAGGGGGCACTCTCTCCTACGAGCAGTACTTC. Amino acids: CASRSAGGTLSYEQYF.

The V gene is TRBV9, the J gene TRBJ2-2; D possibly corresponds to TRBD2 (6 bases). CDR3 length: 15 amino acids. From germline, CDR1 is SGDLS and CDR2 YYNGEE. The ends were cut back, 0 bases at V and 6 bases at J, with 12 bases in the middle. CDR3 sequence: CASSVELLAPGELFF. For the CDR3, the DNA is TGTGCCAGCAGCGTAGAGCTACTAGCCCCCGGGGAGCTGTTTTTT.

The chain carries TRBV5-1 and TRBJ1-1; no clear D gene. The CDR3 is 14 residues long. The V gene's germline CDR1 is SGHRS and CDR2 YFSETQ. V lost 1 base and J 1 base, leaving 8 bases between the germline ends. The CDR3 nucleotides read TGCGCCAGCAGCTTGTCCATGTGGAACACTGAAGCTTTCTTT. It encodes CASSLSMWNTEAFF. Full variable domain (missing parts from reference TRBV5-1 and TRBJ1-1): KAGVTQTPRYLIKTRGQQVTLSCSPISGHRSVSWYQQTPGQGLQFLFEYFSETQRNKGNFPGRFSGRQFSNSRSEMNVSTLELGDSALYLCASSLSMWNTEAFFGQGTRLTVV.

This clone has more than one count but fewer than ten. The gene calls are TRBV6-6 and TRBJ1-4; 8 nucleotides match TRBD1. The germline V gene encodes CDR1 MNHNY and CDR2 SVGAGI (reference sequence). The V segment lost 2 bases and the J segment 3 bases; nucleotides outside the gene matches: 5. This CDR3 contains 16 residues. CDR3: CASSYVTGGPNEKLFF. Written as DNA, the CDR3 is TGTGCCAGCAGTTACGTAACAGGGGGACCTAATGAAAAACTGTTTTTT.

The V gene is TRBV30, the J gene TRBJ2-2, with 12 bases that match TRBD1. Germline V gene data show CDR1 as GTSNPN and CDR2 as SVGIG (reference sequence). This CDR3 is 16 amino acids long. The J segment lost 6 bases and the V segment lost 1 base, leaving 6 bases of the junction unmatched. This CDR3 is CAWSESGTGGAGELFF. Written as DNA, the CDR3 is TGTGCCTGGAGTGAATCCGGGACAGGGGGCGCCGGGGAGCTGTTTTTT.

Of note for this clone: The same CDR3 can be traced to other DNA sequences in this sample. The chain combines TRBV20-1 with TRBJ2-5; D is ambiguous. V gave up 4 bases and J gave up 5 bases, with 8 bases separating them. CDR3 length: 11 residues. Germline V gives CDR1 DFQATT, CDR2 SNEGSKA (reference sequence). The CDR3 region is CSAKSRETQYF. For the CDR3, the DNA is TGCAGTGCTAAGTCACGGGAGACCCAGTACTTC.

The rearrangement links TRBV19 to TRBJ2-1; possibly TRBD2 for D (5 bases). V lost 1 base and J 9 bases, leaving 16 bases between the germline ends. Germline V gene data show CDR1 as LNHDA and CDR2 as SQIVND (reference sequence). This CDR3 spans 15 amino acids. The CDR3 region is CASSIARSGSGEQFF. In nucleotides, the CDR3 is TGTGCCAGTAGTATAGCCAGATCTGGAAGCGGTGAGCAGTTCTTC.

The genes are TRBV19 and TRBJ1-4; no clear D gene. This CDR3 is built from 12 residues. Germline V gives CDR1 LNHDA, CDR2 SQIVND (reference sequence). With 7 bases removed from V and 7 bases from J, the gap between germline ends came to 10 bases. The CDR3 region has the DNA TGTGCCAGTAATCGGGGAAGTGAAAAACTGTTTTTT. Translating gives CASNRGSEKLFF.

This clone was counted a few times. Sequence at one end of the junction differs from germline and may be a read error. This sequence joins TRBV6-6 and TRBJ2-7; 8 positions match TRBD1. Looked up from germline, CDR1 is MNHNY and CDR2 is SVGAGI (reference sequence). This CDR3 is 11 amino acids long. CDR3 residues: CASSLGQGCNF. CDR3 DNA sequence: TGTGCCAGCAGTCTAGGACAGGGTTGCAACTTC.

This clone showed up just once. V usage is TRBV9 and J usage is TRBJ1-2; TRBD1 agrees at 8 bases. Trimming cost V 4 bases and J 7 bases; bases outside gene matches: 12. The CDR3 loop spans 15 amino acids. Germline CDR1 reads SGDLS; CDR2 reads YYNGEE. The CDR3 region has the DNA TGTGCCAGCAGCACAGGACAGGGAGTTTTCGGTGGCTACACCTTC. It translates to CASSTGQGVFGGYTF.

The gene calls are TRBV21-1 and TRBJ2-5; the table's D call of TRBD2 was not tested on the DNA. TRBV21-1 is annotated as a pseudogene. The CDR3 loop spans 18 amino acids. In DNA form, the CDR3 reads TGTGCCAGCAGCAAAGGGTGGCTCGGTAGCGGGGCCCAAGAGACCCAGTACTTC. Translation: CASSKGWLGSGAQETQYF.

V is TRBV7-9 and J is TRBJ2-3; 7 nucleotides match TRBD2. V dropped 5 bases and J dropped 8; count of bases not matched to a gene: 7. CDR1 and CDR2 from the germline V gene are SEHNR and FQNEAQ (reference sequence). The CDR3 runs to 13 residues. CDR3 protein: CASSPDGLVTQYF. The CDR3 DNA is TGTGCCAGCAGCCCAGATGGACTAGTTACGCAGTATTTT.

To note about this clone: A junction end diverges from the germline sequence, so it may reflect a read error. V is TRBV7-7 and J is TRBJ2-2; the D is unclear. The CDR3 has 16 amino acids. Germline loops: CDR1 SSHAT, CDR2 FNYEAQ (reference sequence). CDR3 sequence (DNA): TGTGCTAGCAGCGCCAAGGCTAGTTCCAACCCCGGGGAGCTGTTTTTT. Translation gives CASSAKASSNPGELFF.

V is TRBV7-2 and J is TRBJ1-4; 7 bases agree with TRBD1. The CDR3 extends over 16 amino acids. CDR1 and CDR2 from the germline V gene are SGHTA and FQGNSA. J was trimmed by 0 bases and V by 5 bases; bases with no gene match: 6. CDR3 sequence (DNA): TGTGCCAGCAGCCCCTGGGACAGCCCAACTAATGAAAAACTGTTTTTT. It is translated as CASSPWDSPTNEKLFF.

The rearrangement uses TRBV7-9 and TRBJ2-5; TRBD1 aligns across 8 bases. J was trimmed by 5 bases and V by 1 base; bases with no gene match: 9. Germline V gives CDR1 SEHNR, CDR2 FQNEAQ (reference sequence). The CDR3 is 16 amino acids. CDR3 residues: CASSLEGTGLEETQYF. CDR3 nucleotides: TGTGCCAGCAGCTTAGAGGGGACAGGCCTCGAGGAGACCCAGTACTTC. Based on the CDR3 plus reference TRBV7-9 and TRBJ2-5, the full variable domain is DTGVSQNPRHKITKRGQNVTFRCDPISEHNRLYWYRQTLGQGPEFLTYFQNEAQLEKSRLLSDRFSAERPKGSFSTLEIQRTEQGDSAMYLCASSLEGTGLEETQYFGPGTRLLVL.

Here the CDR3 reads CASSYSQGKLGEKLFF. The DNA of the CDR3 is TGTGCCAGCAGTTACTCACAGGGGAAGTTGGGTGAAAAACTGTTTTTT. The V gene is TRBV6-5, the J gene TRBJ1-4; 7 bases map to TRBD1. With 0 bases clipped from V and 7 bases from J, the junction kept 8 bases outside the gene matches. The CDR3 length is 16 residues. Germline lookup yields CDR1 MNHEY and CDR2 SVGAGI.

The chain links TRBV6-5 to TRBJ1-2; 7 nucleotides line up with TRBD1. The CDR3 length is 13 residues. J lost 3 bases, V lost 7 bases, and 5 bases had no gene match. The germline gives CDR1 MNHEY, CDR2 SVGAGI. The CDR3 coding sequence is TGTGCCAGCACCCCGGGACAGTACTATGGCTACACCTTC. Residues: CASTPGQYYGYTF.

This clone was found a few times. CDR3 nucleotides: TGTGCCAGCAGTGAGTTAGGGGCTGGCTACACCTTC. Translation gives CASSELGAGYTF. The chain uses TRBV2 and TRBJ1-2; D possibly corresponds to TRBD1 (5 bases). The CDR3 runs 12 residues. Germline V CDR1 and CDR2: SNHLY, FYNNEI. V shed 3 bases and J shed 7 bases, with 9 bases lying between them.

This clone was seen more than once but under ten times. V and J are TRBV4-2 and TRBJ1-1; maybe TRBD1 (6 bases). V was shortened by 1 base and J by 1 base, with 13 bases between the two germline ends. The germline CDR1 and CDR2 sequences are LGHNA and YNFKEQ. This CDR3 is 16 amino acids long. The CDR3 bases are TGTGCCAGCAGCCAAGTTAGGGGGAAAGGGAACACTGAAGCTTTCTTT. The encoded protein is CASSQVRGKGNTEAFF.